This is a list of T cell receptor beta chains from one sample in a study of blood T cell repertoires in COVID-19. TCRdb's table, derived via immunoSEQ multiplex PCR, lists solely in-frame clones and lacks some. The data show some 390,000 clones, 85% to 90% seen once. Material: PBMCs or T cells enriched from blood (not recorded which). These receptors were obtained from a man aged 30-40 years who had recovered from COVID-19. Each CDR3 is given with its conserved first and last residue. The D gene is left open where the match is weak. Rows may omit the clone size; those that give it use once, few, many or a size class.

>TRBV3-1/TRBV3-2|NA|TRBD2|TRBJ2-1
TGTGCCAGCAGGAGGGGCGGGAGCTCCTACAATGAGCAGTTCTTC
CASRRGGSSYNEQFF
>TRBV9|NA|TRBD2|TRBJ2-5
TGTGCCAGCAGCGCCGGGGGGGGTCAAGAGACCCAGTACTTC
CASSAGGGQETQYF
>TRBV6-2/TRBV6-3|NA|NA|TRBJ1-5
TGTGCCAGCAGGTACGGGGGCATTCAGCCCCAGCATTTT
CASRYGGIQPQHF
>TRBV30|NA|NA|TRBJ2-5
TGTGCCTGGAGTTACGAGGAGACCCAGTACTTC
CAWSYEETQYF
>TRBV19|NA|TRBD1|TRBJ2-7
TGTGCCAGTACCTCGGGACAGGGCTACGAGCAGTACTTC
CASTSGQGYEQYF
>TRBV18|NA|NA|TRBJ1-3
TGTGCCAGCTCACCCGAGAGTTCTGGAAACACCATATATTTT
CASSPESSGNTIYF
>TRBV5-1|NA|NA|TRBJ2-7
TGCGCCAGCAGCTCCGGACTGATTTACGAGCAGTACTTC
CASSSGLIYEQYF
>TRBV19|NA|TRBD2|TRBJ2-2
TGTGCCAGTAGTCCGACTAGCGGGAGCACATTCGGGGGGGAGCTGTTTTTT
CASSPTSGSTFGGELFF
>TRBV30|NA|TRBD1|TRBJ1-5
TGTGCCTGCAGACAGGGAGGTCAGCCCCAGCATTTT
CACRQGGQPQHF
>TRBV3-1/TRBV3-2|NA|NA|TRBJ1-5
TGTGCCAGCAGCTTGTGGGCGGGGCCCCAGCATTTT
CASSLWAGPQHF
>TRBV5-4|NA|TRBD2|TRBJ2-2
TGTGCCAGCAGCTGGGAGGGACTACCTACCGGGGAGCTGTTTTTT
CASSWEGLPTGELFF
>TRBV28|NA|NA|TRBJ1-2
TGTGCCAGCAGATTGACAGGCCCCCATGGCTACACCTTC
CASRLTGPHGYTF
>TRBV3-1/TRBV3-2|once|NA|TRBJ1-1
TGTGCCAGCAGCCAAGAAGGACAGAACACTGAAGCTTTCTTT
CASSQEGQNTEAFF
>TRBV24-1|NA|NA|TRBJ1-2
TGTGCCACCAGTGAGGGAGGTGCACTCTATGGCTACACCTTC
CATSEGGALYGYTF
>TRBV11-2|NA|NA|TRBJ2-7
TGTGCCAGCAGCTTAGCCTCCTTGTCGCGGGGCGAGCAGTACTTC
CASSLASLSRGEQYF
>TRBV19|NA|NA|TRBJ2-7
TGTGCCAGTAGTTCCCTCCTGTCCTACGAGCAGTACTTC
CASSSLLSYEQYF
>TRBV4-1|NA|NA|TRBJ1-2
TGCGCCAGCAGCCAAGAGTTAAGGTCAGGGTGGAATGGCTACACCTTC
CASSQELRSGWNGYTF
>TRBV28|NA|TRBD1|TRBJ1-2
TGTGCCAGCAGTTTATTACGGGACAGGGGCTACACCTTC
CASSLLRDRGYTF
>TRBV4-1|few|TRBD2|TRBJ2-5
TGCGCCAGCAGCCAAGAGGGGACTAGTTCTGTGACCCAGTACTTC
CASSQEGTSSVTQYF
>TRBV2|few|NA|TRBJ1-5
TGTGCCAGCAGTGGGCGGGTTGGCAATCAGCCCCAGCATTTT
CASSGRVGNQPQHF
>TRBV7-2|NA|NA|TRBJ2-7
TGTGCCAGCAGCTTAAGGGTCGGAATAGCGGTCTTCCCCCCTTACGAGCAGTACTTC
CASSLRVGIAVFPPYEQYF
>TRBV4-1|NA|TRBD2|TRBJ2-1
TGCGCCAGCAGGGAAGCGGGAAAGAAAAACAATGAGCAGTTCTTC
CASREAGKKNNEQFF
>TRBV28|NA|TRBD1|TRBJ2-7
TGTGCCAGCATTAGGACAGGGCGGTACGAGCAGTACTTC
CASIRTGRYEQYF
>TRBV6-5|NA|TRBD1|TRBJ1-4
TGTGCCAGCAATGGACAGGGGTATGAAAAACTGTTTTTT
CASNGQGYEKLFF
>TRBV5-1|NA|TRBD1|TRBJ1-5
TGCGCCAGCAGCTTGGTGCCCGGGACAGATCAGCCCCAGCATTTT
CASSLVPGTDQPQHF
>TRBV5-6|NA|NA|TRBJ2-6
TGTGCCAGCAGCTTGGCACAGTTCTCTGGGGCCAACGTCCTGACTTTC
CASSLAQFSGANVLTF
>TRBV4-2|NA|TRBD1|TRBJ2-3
TGTGCCAGCAGTACGGACAGGGAAAAGGATACGCAGTATTTT
CASSTDREKDTQYF
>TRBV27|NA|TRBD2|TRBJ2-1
TGTGCCAGCAGTCCTGGGACTAGCGGGAGCAATGAGCAGTTCTTC
CASSPGTSGSNEQFF
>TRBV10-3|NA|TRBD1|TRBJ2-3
TGTGCCATCAGACGGACAGGGGCCACCACAGATACGCAGTATTTT
CAIRRTGATTDTQYF
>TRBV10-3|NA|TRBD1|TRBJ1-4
TGTGCCATCAGTGATGAACGGGACAGGGGGCTAGGGGAAAAACTGTTTTTT
CAISDERDRGLGEKLFF
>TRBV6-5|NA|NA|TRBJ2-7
TGTGCCAGCAGTTCGTTCGACCGGACTTCCTACGAGCAGTACTTC
CASSSFDRTSYEQYF
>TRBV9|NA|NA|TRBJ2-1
TGTGCCAGCAGCGTAGGAGGAATATACAATGAGCAGTTCTTC
CASSVGGIYNEQFF
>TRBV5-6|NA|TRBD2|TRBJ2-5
TGTGCCAGCAGCTTGACTGCGGGAGGAGAGACCCAGTACTTC
CASSLTAGGETQYF
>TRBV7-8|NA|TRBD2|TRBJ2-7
TGTGCCAGCAGCTTAGGCGGGGCGGGGGTCTCCTACGAGCAGTACTTC
CASSLGGAGVSYEQYF
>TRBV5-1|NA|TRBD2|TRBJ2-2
TGCGCCAGCAGCTTTTTAGCGGGAGCCGGGGAGCTGTTTTTT
CASSFLAGAGELFF
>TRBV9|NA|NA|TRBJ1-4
TGTGCCAGCAGCGTCGGACAGTTTGCAACTAATGAAAAACTGTTTTTT
CASSVGQFATNEKLFF
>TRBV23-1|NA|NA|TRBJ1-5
TGCGCCAGCAGTCAATCGACCGCAACAGTCCTGCAGCCCCAGCATTTT
CASSQSTATVLQPQHF
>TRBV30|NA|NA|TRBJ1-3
TGTGCCTGGAAGGGGACAAACGGAAACACCATATATTTT
CAWKGTNGNTIYF
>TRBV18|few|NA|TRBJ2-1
TGTGCCAGCTCACCCCCGTGGGGAGATGAGCAGTTCTTC
CASSPPWGDEQFF
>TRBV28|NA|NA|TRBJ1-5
TGTGCCAGCAGCCCCCTGGGGGCGAGGAATCAGCCCCAGCATTTT
CASSPLGARNQPQHF
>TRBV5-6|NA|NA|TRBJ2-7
TGTGCCAGCTCCCGCGAGACTAGGTCGTACGAGCAGTACTTC
CASSRETRSYEQYF
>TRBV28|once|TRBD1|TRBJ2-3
TGTGTCACCCAGGGGGCAGGGATGAGGGATACGCAGTATTTT
CVTQGAGMRDTQYF
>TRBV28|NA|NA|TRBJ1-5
TGTGCCAGCAGTCCTTACCCCCGCGCTCAGCCCCAGCATTTT
CASSPYPRAQPQHF
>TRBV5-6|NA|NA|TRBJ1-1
TGTGCCAGCAGCTTGGCAGGGCAGTCGAACACTGAAGCTTTCTTT
CASSLAGQSNTEAFF
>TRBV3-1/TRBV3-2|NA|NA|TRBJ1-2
TGTGCCAGCAGCCAAGACCCGCTATCCTATGGCTACACCTTC
CASSQDPLSYGYTF
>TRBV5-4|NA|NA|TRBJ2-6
TGTGCCAGCAGCTTGGATCTAGTTGGGGCCAACGTCCTGACTTTC
CASSLDLVGANVLTF
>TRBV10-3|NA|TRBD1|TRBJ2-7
TGTGCCATCAAGGGGGCCGGGGATCCCTACGAGCAGTACTTC
CAIKGAGDPYEQYF
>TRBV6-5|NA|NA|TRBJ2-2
TGTGCCAGCAGCCTACAGGGCACGAACACCGGGGAGCTGTTTTTT
CASSLQGTNTGELFF
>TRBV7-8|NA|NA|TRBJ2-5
TGTGCCAGCAGCCCCGCCGGGGAGACCCAGTACTTC
CASSPAGETQYF
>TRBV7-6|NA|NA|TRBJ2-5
TGTGCCAGCAGCCGTCAGGGGGAGACCCAGTACTTC
CASSRQGETQYF
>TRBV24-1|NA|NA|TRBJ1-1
TGTGCCACCAGTCTGGGGGGGGACACTGAAGCTTTCTTT
CATSLGGDTEAFF
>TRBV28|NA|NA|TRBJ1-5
TGTGCCAGCAGCCCTAGAGGGTTACCCCAGCATTTT
CASSPRGLPQHF
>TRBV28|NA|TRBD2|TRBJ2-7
TGTGCCAGCAGTTTCCCAGCGGGAGGGCCCGACGAGCAGTACTTC
CASSFPAGGPDEQYF
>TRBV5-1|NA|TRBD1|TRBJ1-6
TGCGCCAGTTCTCCTTTCCGGGACAGGGGTTCACCCCTCCACTTT
CASSPFRDRGSPLHF
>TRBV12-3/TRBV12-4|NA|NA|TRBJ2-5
TGTGCCAGCAGTTATTACGGTGAGACCCAGTACTTC
CASSYYGETQYF
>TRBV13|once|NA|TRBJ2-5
TGTGCCAGCAGTTCCGACCAAGGAGGTGTACAAGAGACCCAGTACTTC
CASSSDQGGVQETQYF
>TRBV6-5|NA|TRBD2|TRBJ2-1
TGTGCCAGCACAACGGGAGGGTCTTACAATGAGCAGTTCTTC
CASTTGGSYNEQFF
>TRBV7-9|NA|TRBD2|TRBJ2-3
TGTGCCAGCAGCGTACTAGCGCCAAGCACAGATACGCAGTATTTT
CASSVLAPSTDTQYF
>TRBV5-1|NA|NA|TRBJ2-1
TGCGCCAGCAGCTTGGGCGGGGCCTCCTACAATGAGCAGTTCTTC
CASSLGGASYNEQFF
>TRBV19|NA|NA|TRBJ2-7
TGTGCCAGTAGTGGAAAAGCCAGGGTGGAGCAGTACTTC
CASSGKARVEQYF